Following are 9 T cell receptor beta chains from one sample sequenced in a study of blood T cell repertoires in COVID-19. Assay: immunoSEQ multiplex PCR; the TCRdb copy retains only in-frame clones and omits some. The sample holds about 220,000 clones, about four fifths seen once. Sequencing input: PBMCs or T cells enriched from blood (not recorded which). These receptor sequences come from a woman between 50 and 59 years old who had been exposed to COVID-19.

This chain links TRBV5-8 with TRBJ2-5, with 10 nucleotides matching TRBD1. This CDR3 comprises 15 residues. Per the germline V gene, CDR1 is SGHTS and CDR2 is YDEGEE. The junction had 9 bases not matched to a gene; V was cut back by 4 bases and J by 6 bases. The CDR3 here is CASSHLGQGSQTQYF. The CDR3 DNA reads TGTGCCAGCAGCCACCTGGGACAGGGGTCCCAGACCCAGTACTTC. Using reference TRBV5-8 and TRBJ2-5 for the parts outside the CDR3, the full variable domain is EAGVTQSPTHLIKTRGQQATLRCSPISGHTSVYWYQQALGLGLQFLLWYDEGEERNRGNFPPRFSGRQFPNYSSELNVNALELEDSALYLCASSHLGQGSQTQYFGPGTRLLVL.

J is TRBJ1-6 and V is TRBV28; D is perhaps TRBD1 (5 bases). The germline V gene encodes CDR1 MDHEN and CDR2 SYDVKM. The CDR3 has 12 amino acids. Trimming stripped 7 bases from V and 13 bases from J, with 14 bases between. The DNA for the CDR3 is TGTGCCAGCACCACCCGTAGGGGCCCCCTCCACTTT. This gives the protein CASTTRRGPLHF.

DNA for the CDR3: TGTGCCAGCAGACACCGGGGGGACAATGAGCAGTTCTTC. This gives the protein CASRHRGDNEQFF. The chain carries TRBV12-3 or TRBV12-4 and TRBJ2-1, with 7 bases matching TRBD2. After removal of 6 bases from V and 5 bases from J, the junction contained 4 bases not matched to a gene. CDR3 size: 13 residues.

The CDR3 DNA reads TGCGCCAGCAGACCGGACAGGCTGCAGGAGACTGAAGCTTTCTTT. Translating it yields CASRPDRLQETEAFF. This chain connects TRBV5-1 to TRBJ1-1; TRBD1 matches at 7 bases. The CDR3 length is 15 residues. J was trimmed by 5 bases and V by 5 bases; bases with no gene match: 12. The germline CDR1 and CDR2 sequences are SGHRS and YFSETQ.

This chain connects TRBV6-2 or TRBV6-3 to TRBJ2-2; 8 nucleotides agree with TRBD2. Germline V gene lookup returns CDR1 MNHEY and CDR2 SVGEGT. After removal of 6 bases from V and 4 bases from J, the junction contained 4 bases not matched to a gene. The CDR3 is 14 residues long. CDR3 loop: CASSSGTSTGELFF. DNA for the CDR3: TGTGCCAGCAGCTCCGGGACTAGCACCGGGGAGCTGTTTTTT.

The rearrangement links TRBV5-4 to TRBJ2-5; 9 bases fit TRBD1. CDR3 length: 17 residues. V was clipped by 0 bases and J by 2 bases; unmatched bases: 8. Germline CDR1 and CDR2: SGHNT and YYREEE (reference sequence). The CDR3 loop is CASSLGPGTGSQETQYF. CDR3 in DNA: TGTGCCAGCAGCTTGGGCCCCGGGACAGGGTCGCAAGAGACCCAGTACTTC. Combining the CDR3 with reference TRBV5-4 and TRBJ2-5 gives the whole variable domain ETGVTQSPTHLIKTRGQQVTLRCSSQSGHNTVSWYQQALGQGPQFIFQYYREEENGRGNFPPRFSGLQFPNYSSELNVNALELDDSALYLCASSLGPGTGSQETQYFGPGTRLLVL.

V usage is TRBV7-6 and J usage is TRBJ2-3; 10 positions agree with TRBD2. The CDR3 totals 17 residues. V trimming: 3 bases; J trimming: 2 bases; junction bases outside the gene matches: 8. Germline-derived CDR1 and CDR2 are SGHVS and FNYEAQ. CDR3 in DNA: TGTGCCAGCAGCTTGGGGGTCAGCGGGGGGGCCACAGATACGCAGTATTTT. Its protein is CASSLGVSGGATDTQYF.

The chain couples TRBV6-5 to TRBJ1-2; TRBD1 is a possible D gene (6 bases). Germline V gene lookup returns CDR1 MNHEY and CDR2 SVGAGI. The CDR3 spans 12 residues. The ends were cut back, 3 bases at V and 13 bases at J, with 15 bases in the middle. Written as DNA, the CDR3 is TGTGCCAGCAGTTATAGGGGGAAAGACCCCACCTTC. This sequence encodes CASSYRGKDPTF.

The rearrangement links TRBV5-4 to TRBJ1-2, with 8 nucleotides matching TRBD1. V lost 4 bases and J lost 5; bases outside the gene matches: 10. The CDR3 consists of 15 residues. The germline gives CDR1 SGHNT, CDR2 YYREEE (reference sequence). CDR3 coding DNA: TGTGCCAGCAGCGCCGCAGGGGGCGCCCCGTATGGCTACACCTTC. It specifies CASSAAGGAPYGYTF.